Listed here is a single TCR beta chain. The antigen is unknown. The CDR3 covers 13 residues. Trimming at V came to 5 bases and at J to 8 bases, leaving 5 bases not matched to a gene. Germline V gives CDR1 MNHNY, CDR2 SVGAGI (reference sequence). Method: immunoSEQ multiplex PCR; TCRdb's copy keeps in-frame clones and lacks some. There are some 25,000 clones in the sample; roughly 80% occur only once, and under 4.5% lies in the top ten. This specimen belongs to a study of lymphopenia after photon versus proton radiotherapy. Study-level findings and limits: In patients who died, overall survival fell as post-nadir TCR diversity dropped more. Proton therapy kept repertoires fairly stable, unlike photons, which gained effector/memory cells.

The sequencing here drew on peripheral blood, taken from a patient treated with photon-based radiotherapy. The receptor was isolated from a woman between 45 and 65 years old with pancreatic cancer. The rearrangement links TRBV6-6 to TRBJ1-3, with 8 bases fitting TRBD1. CDR3 loop: CASSADRVYTIYF. The CDR3, as DNA: TGTGCCAGCAGTGCGGACAGGGTGTACACCATATATTTT.